Listed below are T cell receptor beta chains from one sample, sequenced in a study of T cell responses to AZD1222 COVID-19 vaccine. The repertoire was sequenced with immunoSEQ multiplex PCR; TCRdb's copy has only in-frame clones and lacks some. The sample records under 200,000 clones, 80% to 95% being singletons. The specimen was peripheral blood, collected on day 0 of AZD1222 vaccination. The receptor source for this set is an adult in good health. CDR3s include the opening cysteine and the closing phenylalanine or tryptophan. D genes are given only for firm matches.

CASSSVGAWGTEAFF,TGTGCCAGCAGCTCGGTGGGGGCCTGGGGCACTGAAGCTTTCTTT,TRBJ1-1,TRBV2,15,.
CASSQDQQGARPSLCQPQHF,TGTGCCAGCAGCCAAGATCAACAGGGGGCAAGACCTAGTCTCTGCCAGCCCCAGCATTTT,TRBJ1-5,TRBV3-1/TRBV3-2,20,TRBD1
CASSRGQFYEQYF,TGCGCCAGTAGTCGGGGACAGTTCTACGAGCAGTACTTC,TRBJ2-7,TRBV5-1,13,TRBD1
CASSHTSTTYEQYF,TGTGCCAGCAGCCACACCTCAACCACCTACGAGCAGTACTTC,TRBJ2-7,TRBV27,14,.
CASSSAGGPVYEQYF,TGTGCCAGCAGCTCAGCGGGAGGGCCCGTCTACGAGCAGTACTTC,TRBJ2-7,TRBV7-9,15,TRBD2
CASSQTLGPTDTQYF,TGTGCCAGCAGCCAGACTTTGGGGCCCACAGATACGCAGTATTTT,TRBJ2-3,TRBV6-5,15,.
CASSLVTENEKLFF,TGTGCCAGCAGCTTGGTCACGGAAAATGAAAAACTGTTTTTT,TRBJ1-4,TRBV7-2,14,.
CATTGNTGELFF,TGTGCCACTACAGGGAACACCGGGGAGCTGTTTTTT,TRBJ2-2,TRBV6-5,12,.
CSVENWAGNSYEQYF,TGCAGCGTTGAAAACTGGGCAGGGAACTCCTACGAGCAGTACTTC,TRBJ2-7,TRBV29-1,15,.
CASSEASGAGSTDTQYF,TGCGCCAGCAGTGAGGCATCGGGGGCGGGGAGCACAGATACGCAGTATTTT,TRBJ2-3,TRBV10-1,17,.
CASSIGRPGDSPLHF,TGTGCCAGTAGTATAGGCAGGCCCGGGGATTCACCCCTCCACTTT,TRBJ1-6,TRBV19,15,.
CASSTSGGPNSPLHF,TGTGCCAGTAGTACTTCAGGGGGCCCTAATTCACCCCTCCACTTT,TRBJ1-6,TRBV19,15,TRBD1
CASSRDRGSSPLHF,TGTGCCAGCAGCCGGGACAGGGGGAGTTCACCCCTCCACTTT,TRBJ1-6,TRBV9,14,TRBD1